This TCR beta chain was retrieved from a study of post-analysis software for immune sequencing data. As for the study in general: Disease trajectories encompassed relapsing-remitting, secondary progressive and progressive-relapsing multiple sclerosis.

cDNA libraries of TCR beta carried unique molecular identifiers. Once about 0.95 to 10 million T cells were used, roughly 0.5 million cDNA molecules resulted. TCRdb re-called the PCR reads through MiXCR, storing one row per CDR3 protein. The sample carries approximately 460,000 distinct CDR3 sequences, roughly 45% recorded once. The study's findings and limits: Samples prepared in the same batch strongly co-clustered by F measure. Diversity measured as normalized Chao1 was significantly lower in multiple sclerosis patients than in controls.

This clonotype was counted only a few times. Its antigen is as yet unknown. The receptor was derived from a girl aged 10 to 17 with multiple sclerosis. Sequenced input: blood.

The CDR3 spells CASSPYGKAGGIYNEQFF. The CDR3 DNA reads as TGCGCCAGCAGCCCATATGGAAAAGCGGGAGGAATCTACAATGAGCAGTTCTTC. This chain joins TRBV5-1 and TRBJ2-1, with TRBD2 identical over 9 bases. Per the germline V gene, CDR1 is SGHRS and CDR2 is YFSETQ. The CDR3 is 18 residues long. J was trimmed by 3 bases and V by 4 bases; bases with no gene match: 14.